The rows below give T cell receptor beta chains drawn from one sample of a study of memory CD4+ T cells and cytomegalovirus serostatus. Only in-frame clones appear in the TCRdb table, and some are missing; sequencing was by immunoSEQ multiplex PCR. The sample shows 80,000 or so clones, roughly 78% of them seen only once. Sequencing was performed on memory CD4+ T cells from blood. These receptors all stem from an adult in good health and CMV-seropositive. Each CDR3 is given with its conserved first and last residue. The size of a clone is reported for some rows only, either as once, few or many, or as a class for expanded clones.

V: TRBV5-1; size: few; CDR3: CASSLGWGGDKKAFF
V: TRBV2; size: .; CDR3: CASVGTRPLGYTF
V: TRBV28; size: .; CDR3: CASSLSTGYGQPQHF
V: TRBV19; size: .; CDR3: CASSLGQNNEQFF
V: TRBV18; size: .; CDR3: CASSPQGVVTDTQYF
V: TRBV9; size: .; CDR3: CASSENSFTDTQYF
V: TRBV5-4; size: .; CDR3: CASSSGTDYGYTF
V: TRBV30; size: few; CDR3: CAWSVPSAPDRAQHF
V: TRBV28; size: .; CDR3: CASSLEGQSEKLFF
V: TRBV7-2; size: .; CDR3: CASSLVARFYGYTF
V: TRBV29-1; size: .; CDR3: CSVVFGGGSTDTQYF
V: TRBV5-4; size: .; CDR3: CASSRTSRNTGELFF
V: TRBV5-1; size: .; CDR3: CASSPSGQGYGYTF
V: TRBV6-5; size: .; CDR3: CASSYRGFGNTIYF
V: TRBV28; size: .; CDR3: CASSFVGYYGYTF
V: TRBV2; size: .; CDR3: CASSLMGYNSPLHF
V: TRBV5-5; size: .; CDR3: CASSQAPGQGYSPLHF
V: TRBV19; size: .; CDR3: CASSEGYGYTF
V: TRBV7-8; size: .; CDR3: CASSLGLAGGYEQFF
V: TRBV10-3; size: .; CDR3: CATLVGPGQSEAFF
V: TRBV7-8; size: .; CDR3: CASSFLSRTDTQYF
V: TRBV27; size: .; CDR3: CASRWTGGETQYF
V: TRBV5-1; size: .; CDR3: CASSLAVGRASYGYTF
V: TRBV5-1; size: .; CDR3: CASSLPRGDEQFF
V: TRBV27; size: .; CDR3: CASSLTGVSNQPQHF
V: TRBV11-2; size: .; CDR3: CASSFTTETYEQYF
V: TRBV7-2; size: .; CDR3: CASSSGTLKGKNIQYF
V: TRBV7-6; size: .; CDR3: CASSLSPSGSYNEQFF
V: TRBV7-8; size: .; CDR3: CASSLSETQYF
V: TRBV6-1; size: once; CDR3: CASTSDRGDSPLHF
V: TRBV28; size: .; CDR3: CASLKHSQNPKNTEAFF
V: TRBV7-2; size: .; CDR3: CASSNQPLATDTQYF
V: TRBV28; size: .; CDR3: CASRDRSSNQPQHF
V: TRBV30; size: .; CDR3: CAWSGVRGGNTEAFF
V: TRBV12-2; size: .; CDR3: CASRSNTGELFF
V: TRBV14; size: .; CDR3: CASSQGTGTVFGYTF
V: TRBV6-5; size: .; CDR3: CASRGQSRGYTF
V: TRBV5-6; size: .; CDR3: CASSPRHLNEQFF
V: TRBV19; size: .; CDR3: CASSRDRGSTEAFF
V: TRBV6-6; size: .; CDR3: CASSDKSSYNEQFF
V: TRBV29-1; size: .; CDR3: CSVESATSGAQQFF